These 24 T cell receptor beta chains came from one sample sequenced in a study of T-cell reconstitution after alpha-beta-depleted transplantation in children. The TCRbeta library was prepared with unique molecular identifiers. TCRdb independently ran MiXCR on the PCR reads; one entry per CDR3 protein. The table has more than 500,000 distinct CDR3 sequences, over 10% seen once. The sequencing used PBMCs, mostly from graft donor cells, collected 180 days after TCRalphabeta/CD19-depleted stem cell transplant. These receptors were collected from a female patient between 2 and 15 years old who had a stem cell transplant for aplastic anemia, so the T cells may come from the graft donor.

The chain joins TRBV28 to TRBJ1-1; no definite D call. This CDR3 is 13 amino acids long. The V end was cut by 8 bases, the J end by 6 bases, with 16 bases between. The V gene's germline CDR1 is MDHEN and CDR2 SYDVKM. CDR3 sequence reads: CASYTDGPSEAFF. CDR3 sequence (DNA): TGTGCCAGCTACACTGATGGACCTTCTGAAGCTTTCTTT.

J is TRBJ1-5 and V is TRBV27; 12 bases agree with TRBD1. This CDR3 spans 17 amino acids. V was clipped by 1 base and J by 2 bases; unmatched bases: 3. The germline CDR1 and CDR2 sequences are MNHEY and SMNVEV (reference sequence). CDR3 sequence reads: CASSLWGQGAGNQPQHF. In DNA, the CDR3 is TGTGCCAGCAGTTTATGGGGACAGGGGGCTGGCAATCAGCCCCAGCATTTT.

This clonotype was recorded at least ten times. The chain recombines TRBV20-1 with TRBJ1-2, with D perhaps matching TRBD1 (6 bases). Between the trimmed V and J ends, which lost 0 bases and 8 bases, there was a span of 10 bases. This CDR3 comprises 12 residues. Germline CDR1 is DFQATT and CDR2 is SNEGSKA (reference sequence). The CDR3 nucleotides read TGCAGTGCTAGAGAAGGGGGTGGCGGCTACACCTTC. It encodes CSAREGGGGYTF.

This clonotype was seen only a few times. The chain employs TRBV5-5 and TRBJ2-7; TRBD1 matches at 9 bases. Trimming removed 3 bases from V and 4 bases from J; junction bases left unmatched: 5. This CDR3 has 14 amino acids. CDR1 SGHKS and CDR2 YYEKEE come from the germline V gene (reference sequence). Here the CDR3 DNA reads TGTGCCAGCAGCTCCCAGGGACAGGGTTACGAGCAGTACGTC. Protein sequence: CASSSQGQGYEQYV.

This clonotype was picked up many times. For the CDR3, the DNA is TGTGCCAGCAGCCTAGGACCCCAGCCCCTTTACGAGCAGTACGTC. Translating it yields CASSLGPQPLYEQYV. V and J are TRBV11-2 and TRBJ2-7; the D is unclear. This CDR3 has 15 residues. Germline CDR1 is SGHAT and CDR2 is FQNNGV. V gave up 5 bases and J gave up 4 bases, with 18 bases separating them.

V and J are TRBV6-1 and TRBJ2-3; TRBD1 aligns across 9 bases. The CDR3 totals 16 residues. Germline V gene lookup returns CDR1 MNHNS and CDR2 SASEGT. V gave up 6 bases and J gave up 5 bases; unmatched junction bases: 12. This CDR3 reads CASSPPRDRVQDTQYF. DNA for the CDR3: TGTGCCAGCAGCCCGCCCCGGGACAGGGTTCAAGATACGCAGTATTTT.

In this sample, this clonotype turned up a few times. The rearrangement links TRBV28 to TRBJ2-7; 8 bases align to TRBD1. The germline gives CDR1 MDHEN, CDR2 SYDVKM. The CDR3 contains 14 residues. Trimming cost V 4 bases and J 0 bases; bases outside gene matches: 2. CDR3 residues: CASSSGTGSYEQYV. The CDR3 bases are TGTGCCAGCAGTTCCGGGACAGGCTCCTACGAGCAGTACGTC.

This rearrangement joins TRBV4-2 to TRBJ2-2; D tentatively reads TRBD1 or TRBD2 (5 bases each). The germline V and J ends were trimmed by 4 bases and 6 bases, with 21 bases remaining between them. The germline CDR1 and CDR2 sequences are LGHNA and YNFKEQ. The CDR3 covers 17 residues. The CDR3 DNA reads as TGTGCCAGCAGCCCCACCCCCTCGGGACGGACCTCCGGGGAGCTGTTTTTT. It encodes CASSPTPSGRTSGELFF.

This clonotype was observed a few times. The genes are TRBV12-3 or TRBV12-4 and TRBJ2-5, with 7 bases matching TRBD1. This CDR3 comprises 14 residues. With V trimmed by 7 bases and J by 5 bases, 10 bases remained unmatched. The CDR3 DNA follows: TGTGCCAGCACCCCACAGGGGAAGTTGGAGACCCAGTACTTC. It codes for CASTPQGKLETQYF.

The gene calls are TRBV20-1 and TRBJ2-1; 9 bases map to TRBD2. The CDR3 is made up of 21 amino acids. Losses at the gene ends were 1 base for V and 4 bases for J; bases not matched to a gene: 23. The V gene's germline CDR1 is DFQATT and CDR2 SNEGSKA (reference sequence). CDR3 sequence (DNA): TGCAGTGCTAGAGCTAGGACCCCGATTAGCGGGAGAAGGGGCTTTTACAATGAGCAGTTCTTC. This codes for CSARARTPISGRRGFYNEQFF.

This clonotype was counted only a few times. The CDR3 bases are TGTGCCAGCAGTTTAGTACACCTTCCCTACGAGCAGTACTTC. The encoded protein is CASSLVHLPYEQYF. The rearrangement links TRBV28 to TRBJ2-7; D gene uncertain. The CDR3 extends over 14 amino acids. Germline CDR1 and CDR2: MDHEN and SYDVKM. V dropped 2 bases and J dropped 2 bases, with 10 bases sitting between them.

This clonotype turned up a few times. The CDR3 is CASSQNPGSDEQFF. CDR3 bases: TGTGCCAGCAGCCAAAATCCGGGGTCGGATGAGCAGTTCTTC. The gene calls are TRBV11-2 and TRBJ2-1; possible D gene TRBD2, 5 bases. The length of the CDR3 is 14 residues. The germline V gene has CDR1 SGHAT and CDR2 FQNNGV. Trimming left V 5 bases short and J 8 bases short, with 16 bases between. Combining the CDR3 with reference TRBV11-2 and TRBJ2-1 gives the whole variable domain EAGVAQSPRYKIIEKRQSVAFWCNPISGHATLYWYQQILGQGPKLLIQFQNNGVVDDSQLPKDRFSAERLKGVDSTLKIQPAKLEDSAVYLCASSQNPGSDEQFFGPGTRLTVL.

This clonotype was seen a handful of times. This chain joins TRBV12-5 and TRBJ2-7, with D tentatively TRBD1 (6 bases). Trimming took 5 bases from V and 5 from J, leaving 16 bases between them. The CDR3 loop spans 14 amino acids. Germline assignment: CDR1 LGHNT and CDR2 FRNRAP. In DNA form, the CDR3 reads TGTGCTAGTGGTAAAGCCGGGACAACGCACGAGCAGTACGTC. It translates to CASGKAGTTHEQYV.

The chain joins TRBV10-3 to TRBJ2-5, with D perhaps TRBD1 (5 bases). V lost 3 bases and J lost 4, with 9 bases in between. The CDR3 is 13 amino acids. Germline-derived CDR1 and CDR2 are ENHRY and SYGVKD. CDR3 protein: CAISDSQGETQYF. The CDR3 region has the DNA TGTGCCATCAGTGATTCTCAGGGAGAGACCCAGTACTTC.

The chain recombines TRBV12-5 with TRBJ2-2; 7 bases match TRBD1. Per the germline V gene, CDR1 is LGHNT and CDR2 is FRNRAP. Trimming took 0 bases from V and 2 from J; bases not matched to a gene: 9. The CDR3 is made up of 18 amino acids. The CDR3 coding sequence is TGTGCTAGTGGTTTGGTCCTAACGGGACAGAACAACACCGGGGAGCTGTTTTTT. Translation: CASGLVLTGQNNTGELFF. The variable domain in full, completed from reference TRBV12-5 and TRBJ2-2, reads DARVTQTPRHKVTEMGQEVTMRCQPILGHNTVFWYRQTMMQGLELLAYFRNRAPLDDSGMPKDRFSAEMPDATLATLKIQPSEPRDSAVYFCASGLVLTGQNNTGELFFGEGSRLTVL.

The rearrangement uses TRBV12-5 and TRBJ1-4, with no clear D. There are 11 residues in the CDR3. CDR1 is LGHNT and CDR2 is FRNRAP in the germline V gene. Trimming removed 3 bases from V and 8 bases from J, with 4 bases in between. The CDR3 reads CASGFGEKLFF. The CDR3 nucleotides are TGTGCTAGTGGTTTCGGGGAAAAACTGTTTTTT.

This clonotype was counted ten times or more. The genes are TRBV18 and TRBJ2-3; D unresolved. The CDR3 is 13 amino acids. CDR1 KGHSH and CDR2 LQKENI come from the germline V gene. V was shortened by 1 base and J by 2 bases, with 4 bases between the two germline ends. The CDR3 DNA sequence: TGTGCCAGCTCACCACGGGACACAGATACGCAGTATTTT. Encoded protein: CASSPRDTDTQYF.

This chain uses TRBV7-9 with TRBJ2-1, with a weak D call TRBD1 (5 bases). CDR1 is SEHNR and CDR2 is FQNEAQ in the germline V gene (reference sequence). The CDR3 covers 15 residues. Trimming removed 3 bases from V and 6 bases from J, with 15 bases in between. CDR3 in amino acids: CASSFSRAVGNEQFF. CDR3 nucleotide sequence: TGTGCCAGCAGCTTCTCCAGGGCAGTTGGCAATGAGCAGTTCTTC.

The chain is built from TRBV9 and TRBJ2-1, with 10 bases that match TRBD2. Germline V CDR1 and CDR2: SGDLS, YYNGEE. The J segment lost 4 bases and the V segment lost 6 bases, leaving 1 base of the junction unmatched. The CDR3 totals 13 residues. CDR3 amino acids: CASNSGGYNEQFF. The CDR3 DNA reads as TGTGCCAGCAATAGCGGGGGGTACAATGAGCAGTTCTTC.

The table lists this clonotype with many counts. This rearrangement joins TRBV7-9 to TRBJ2-1, with D hard to call. The CDR3 is 13 amino acids. V lost 5 bases and J lost 6, with 11 bases in between. Germline V gene data show CDR1 as SEHNR and CDR2 as FQNEAQ (reference sequence). As DNA, the CDR3 is TGTGCCAGCAGCGTAACAAACACCAATGAGCAGTTCTTC. It encodes CASSVTNTNEQFF.

The rearrangement links TRBV11-2 to TRBJ2-1; 9 bases are a match to TRBD1. Germline V lookup: CDR1 SGHAT, CDR2 FQNNGV. With V trimmed by 2 bases and J by 3 bases, 2 bases remained unmatched. The CDR3 length is 15 residues. The DNA of the CDR3 is TGTGCCAGCAGCTTAAGGGACAGGGTCTACAATGAGCAGTTCTTC. Protein: CASSLRDRVYNEQFF.

This clonotype was observed a handful of times. J is TRBJ2-1 and V is TRBV12-3 or TRBV12-4; D gene uncertain. V shed 6 bases and J shed 0 bases, with 12 bases lying between them. The CDR3 is 15 residues long. For the CDR3, the DNA is TGTGCCAGCAGGCTGTCTCTGAGCTCCTACAATGAGCAGTTCTTC. The encoded protein is CASRLSLSSYNEQFF.

Only a few counts were recorded for this clonotype. This chain uses TRBV28 with TRBJ2-1; the D gene is possibly TRBD1 (8 bases). The CDR3 has 13 residues. The germline V gene has CDR1 MDHEN and CDR2 SYDVKM. V lost 4 bases to trimming and J lost 9 bases, with 13 bases between them. The DNA of the CDR3 is TGTGCCAGCAGTTCTACAGGGGGGGCTGAGCAGTTCTTC. The encoded protein is CASSSTGGAEQFF.

DNA for the CDR3: TGTGCCAGCAGCGTTACCTCCGGGACAGGGGATTCGAAGCAGTACTTC. Translation gives CASSVTSGTGDSKQYF. V usage is TRBV7-2 and J usage is TRBJ2-7; TRBD1 aligns across 10 bases. CDR1 and CDR2 (germline): SGHTA, FQGNSA. This CDR3 region has 16 residues. V was pared by 5 bases and J by 8 bases, with 15 bases of the junction left unmatched.